This T cell receptor (beta chain) was sequenced during a study of tumor and adjacent non-tumor tissue in lung cancer. Study context: Aged roughly 30 to 76 years, patients included roughly ten men and 4 to 6 women with stage I to III disease.

This clonotype has more than one count but fewer than ten. As yet, its antigen is unknown. V lost 6 bases to trimming and J lost 0 bases, with 11 bases between them. CDR1 and CDR2 (germline): DFQATT, SNEGSKA (reference sequence). The CDR3 loop spans 13 amino acids. No cell sorting was done before RNA was extracted from the tissue. Chemotherapy-naive patients with new lung cancer underwent thoracic surgery in China, August–November 2014. Whole-study findings and limits: Tumor repertoires had a smaller top 100 clone share than normal lung.

A modified ARM-PCR protocol with three rounds of nested PCR amplified TCRbeta. In TCRdb, the multiplex PCR reads were re-called with MiXCR into one record per CDR3 protein. The sample records tens of thousands of distinct CDR3 sequences, about three fifths being singletons. The sequenced sample was lung tumor tissue. The clonotype originates from a middle-aged man with non-small cell lung cancer. The V call is TRBV20-1, the J call TRBJ1-1; tentatively, D is TRBD1 (5 bases). The CDR3 DNA sequence: TGCAGTGCACCTGGGGCAGTGAACACTGAAGCTTTCTTT. It specifies CSAPGAVNTEAFF.